The rows below give T cell receptor beta chains drawn from one sample of a study of blood T cell repertoires in COVID-19. Assay: immunoSEQ multiplex PCR; the TCRdb copy retains only in-frame clones and omits some. The sample holds over 150,000 clones; over 75% are singletons and the top ten take 0.63%. Sequencing used peripheral blood. The receptors derive from a man aged 55-75 years with COVID-19, enrolled during active disease. CDR3s include the opening cysteine and the closing phenylalanine or tryptophan. Fields, in order: V gene, J gene, D gene, clone size, CDR3 DNA, CDR3 protein. A D gene is named only where the DNA matches it firmly. Size values are once, few and many counts, or a class for expanded clones, and some rows have none.

TRBV28	TRBJ1-2	TRBD1	NA	TGTGCCAGCAGGCGACAGGGGAATGTAGGCGGCTACACCTTC	CASRRQGNVGGYTF
TRBV6-5	TRBJ1-1	NA	NA	TGTGCCAGCAGTTACTTCGGAGAATTGAGGACTGAAGCTTTCTTT	CASSYFGELRTEAFF
TRBV7-2	TRBJ2-3	TRBD2	NA	TGTGCCAGCAGCTTAGACGGAGCGGGAGCTCCGGGCACAGATACGCAGTATTTT	CASSLDGAGAPGTDTQYF
TRBV7-2	TRBJ1-5	NA	NA	TGTGCCAGCAGCTTAGGGTCAGGACTAAGGTCCCAGCATTTT	CASSLGSGLRSQHF
TRBV18	TRBJ1-5	NA	NA	TGTGCCAGCGCGCGACGGGCGGGACTCAATCAGCCCCAGCATTTT	CASARRAGLNQPQHF
TRBV7-2	TRBJ2-7	TRBD2	once	TGTGCCAGCAGCTTAGGAGATAGCGGGCACCTCCAGCAGTACTTC	CASSLGDSGHLQQYF
TRBV5-1	TRBJ2-7	NA	NA	TGCGCCAGCAGCTTGGCTTTAGGCGGCGGATCCTACGAGCAGTACTTC	CASSLALGGGSYEQYF
TRBV5-4	TRBJ2-1	TRBD2	NA	TGTGCCAGCAGCTTAACCGGGACTAGCGGGGCAAATGAGCAGTTCTTC	CASSLTGTSGANEQFF
TRBV10-3	TRBJ1-1	TRBD1	NA	TGTGCCATCAGTGAGACGCCGGGACAGGGGGCTGAAGCTTTCTTT	CAISETPGQGAEAFF
TRBV19	TRBJ2-7	NA	NA	TGTGCCAGTAGTCGCTTGGAGACAGGGAGGAACGAGCAGTACTTC	CASSRLETGRNEQYF
TRBV12-3/TRBV12-4	TRBJ1-5	TRBD1	NA	TGTGCCAGCAGTGGACAGGGGAATCAGCCCCAGCATTTT	CASSGQGNQPQHF
TRBV6-2/TRBV6-3	TRBJ1-5	TRBD1	NA	TGTGCCAGCAGTTTACAGGGGGGCAATCAGCCCCAGCATTTT	CASSLQGGNQPQHF
TRBV20-1	TRBJ1-2	TRBD1	NA	TGCAGTGCTAGTGCCGGGACAGCAAACTATGGCTACACCTTC	CSASAGTANYGYTF
TRBV28	TRBJ2-1	TRBD2	few	TGTGCCAGCTTTAAACTTCCGACTAGCGCGGGTGAGCAGTTCTTC	CASFKLPTSAGEQFF
TRBV5-5	TRBJ1-5	NA	NA	TGTGCCAGCACCCTAGGGCCCCGGGAAGAGTCGCCCCAGCATTTT	CASTLGPREESPQHF
TRBV9	TRBJ1-4	NA	NA	TGTGCCAGCAGCGTGAGGCTGAATGAAAAACTGTTTTTT	CASSVRLNEKLFF
TRBV14	TRBJ2-3	NA	few	TGTGCCAGCAGCCTACTAATCACAGATACGCAGTATTTT	CASSLLITDTQYF
TRBV14	TRBJ1-2	NA	NA	TGTGCCAGCAGCCAAGGTAGCCAGAACCCCTATGGCTACACCTTC	CASSQGSQNPYGYTF